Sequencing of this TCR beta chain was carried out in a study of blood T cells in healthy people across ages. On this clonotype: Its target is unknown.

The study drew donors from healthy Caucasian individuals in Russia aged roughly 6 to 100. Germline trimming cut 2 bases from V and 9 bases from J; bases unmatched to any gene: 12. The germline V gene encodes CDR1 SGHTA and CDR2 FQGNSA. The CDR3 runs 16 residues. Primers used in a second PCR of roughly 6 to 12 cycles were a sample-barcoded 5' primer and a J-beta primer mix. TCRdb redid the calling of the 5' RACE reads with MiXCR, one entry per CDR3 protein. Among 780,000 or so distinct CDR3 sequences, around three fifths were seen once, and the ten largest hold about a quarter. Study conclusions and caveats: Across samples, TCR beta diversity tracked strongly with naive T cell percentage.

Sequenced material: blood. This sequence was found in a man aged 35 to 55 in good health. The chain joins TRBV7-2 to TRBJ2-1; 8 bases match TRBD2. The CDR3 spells CASSLNPTAAGGEQFF. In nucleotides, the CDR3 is TGTGCCAGCAGCTTAAACCCTACCGCCGCGGGGGGTGAGCAGTTCTTC.